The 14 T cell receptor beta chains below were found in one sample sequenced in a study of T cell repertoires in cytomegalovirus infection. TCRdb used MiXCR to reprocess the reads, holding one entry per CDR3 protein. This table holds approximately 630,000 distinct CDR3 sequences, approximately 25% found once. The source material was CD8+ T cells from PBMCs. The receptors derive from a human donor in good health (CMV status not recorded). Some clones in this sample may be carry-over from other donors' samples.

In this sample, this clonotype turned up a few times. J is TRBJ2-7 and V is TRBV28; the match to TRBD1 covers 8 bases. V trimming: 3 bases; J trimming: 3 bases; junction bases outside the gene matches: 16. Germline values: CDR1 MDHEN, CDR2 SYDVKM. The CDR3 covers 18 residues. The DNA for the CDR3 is TGTGCCAGCAGTTTGGCCAGGGGGCTTGCCATCACAAGCTACGAGCAGTACGTC. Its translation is CASSLARGLAITSYEQYV.

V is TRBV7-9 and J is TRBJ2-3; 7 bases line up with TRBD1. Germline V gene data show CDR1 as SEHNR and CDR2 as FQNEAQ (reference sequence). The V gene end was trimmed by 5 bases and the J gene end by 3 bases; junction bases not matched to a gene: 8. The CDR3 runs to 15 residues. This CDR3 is CASSGHRGSTDTQYF. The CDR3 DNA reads TGTGCCAGCAGCGGGCACAGGGGTAGTACAGATACGCAGTATTTT.

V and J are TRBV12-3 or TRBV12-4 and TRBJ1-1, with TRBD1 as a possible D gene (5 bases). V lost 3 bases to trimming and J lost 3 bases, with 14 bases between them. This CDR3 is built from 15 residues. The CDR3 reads CASSFVGLGDTEAFF. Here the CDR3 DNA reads TGTGCCAGCAGTTTCGTCGGCTTGGGGGACACTGAAGCTTTCTTT.

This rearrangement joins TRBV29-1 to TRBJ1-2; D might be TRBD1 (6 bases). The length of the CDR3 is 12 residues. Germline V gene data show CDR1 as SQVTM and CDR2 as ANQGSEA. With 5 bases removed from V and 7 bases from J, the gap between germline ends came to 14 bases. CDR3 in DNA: TGCAGCGTTTACCCGGACAGATTTGGCTACACCTTC. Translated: CSVYPDRFGYTF.

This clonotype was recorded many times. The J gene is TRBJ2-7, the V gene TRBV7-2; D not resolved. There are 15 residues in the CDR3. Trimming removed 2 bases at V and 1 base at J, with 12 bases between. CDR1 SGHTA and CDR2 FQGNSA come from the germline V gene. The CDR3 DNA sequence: TGTGCCAGCAGCTTAACCAAGGTGGGGTCCTACGAGCAGTACTTC. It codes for CASSLTKVGSYEQYF.

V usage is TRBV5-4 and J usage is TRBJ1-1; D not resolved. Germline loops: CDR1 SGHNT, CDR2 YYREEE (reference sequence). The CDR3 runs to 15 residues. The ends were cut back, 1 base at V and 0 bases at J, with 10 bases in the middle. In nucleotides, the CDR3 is TGTGCCAGCAGCTTGCTGGGAGCAGTGAACACTGAAGCTTTCTTT. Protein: CASSLLGAVNTEAFF.

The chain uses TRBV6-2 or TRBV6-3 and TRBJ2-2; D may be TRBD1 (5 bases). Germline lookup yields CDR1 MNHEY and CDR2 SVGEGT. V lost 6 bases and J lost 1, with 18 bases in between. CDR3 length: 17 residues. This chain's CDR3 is CASRTVIRDVNTGELFF. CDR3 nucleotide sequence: TGTGCCAGCAGGACCGTAATCAGGGATGTGAACACCGGGGAGCTGTTTTTT.

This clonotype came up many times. The CDR3 DNA is TGTGCCAGCAGCCCGGCCCTTCCGTGGGGGCCGTACGAGCAGTACGTC. Protein: CASSPALPWGPYEQYV. The chain carries TRBV7-8 and TRBJ2-7, with D maybe TRBD1 (6 bases). The CDR3 runs 16 residues. The V gene's germline CDR1 is SGHVS and CDR2 FQNEAQ. V was cut by 5 bases and J by 4 bases, with 21 bases left in between.

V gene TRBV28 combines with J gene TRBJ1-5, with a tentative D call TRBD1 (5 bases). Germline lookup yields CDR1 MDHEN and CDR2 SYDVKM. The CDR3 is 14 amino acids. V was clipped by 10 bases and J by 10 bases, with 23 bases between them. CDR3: CAIGRVAGQIPQHF. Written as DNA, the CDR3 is TGTGCCATAGGGCGTGTGGCAGGGCAAATTCCCCAGCATTTT.

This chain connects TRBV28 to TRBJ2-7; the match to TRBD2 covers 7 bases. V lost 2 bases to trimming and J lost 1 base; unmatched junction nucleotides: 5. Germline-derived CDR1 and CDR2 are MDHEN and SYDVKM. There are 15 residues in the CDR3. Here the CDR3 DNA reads TGTGCCAGCAGTTTACGGGGAGGGTTTTCCTACGAGCAGTACTTC. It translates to CASSLRGGFSYEQYF.

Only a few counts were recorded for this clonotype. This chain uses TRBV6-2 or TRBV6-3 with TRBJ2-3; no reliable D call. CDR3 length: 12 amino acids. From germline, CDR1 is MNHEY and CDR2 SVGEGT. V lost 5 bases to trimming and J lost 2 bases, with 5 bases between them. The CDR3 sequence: CASSQTTDTQYF. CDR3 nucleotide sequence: TGTGCCAGCAGTCAGACCACAGATACGCAGTATTTT.

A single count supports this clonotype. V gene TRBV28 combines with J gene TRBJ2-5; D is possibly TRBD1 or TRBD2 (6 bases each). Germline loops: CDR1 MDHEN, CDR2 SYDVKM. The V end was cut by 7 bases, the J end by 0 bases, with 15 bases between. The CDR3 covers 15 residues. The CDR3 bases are TGTGCCAGCACCTTCGGGGGCCAGTACCAAGAGACCCAGTACTTC. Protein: CASTFGGQYQETQYF.

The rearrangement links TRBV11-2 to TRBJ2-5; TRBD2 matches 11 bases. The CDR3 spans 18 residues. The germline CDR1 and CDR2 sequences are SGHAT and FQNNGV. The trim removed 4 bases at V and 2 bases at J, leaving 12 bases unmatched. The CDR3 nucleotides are TGTGCCAGCAGCTCCGGGACTAGCGGTTCCCGGTGGCAAGAGACCCAGTACTTC. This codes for CASSSGTSGSRWQETQYF.

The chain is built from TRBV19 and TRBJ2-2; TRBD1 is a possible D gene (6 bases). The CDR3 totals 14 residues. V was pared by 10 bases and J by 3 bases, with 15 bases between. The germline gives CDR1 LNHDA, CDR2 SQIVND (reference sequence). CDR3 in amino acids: CATHRDIYTGELFF. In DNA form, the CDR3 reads TGTGCCACCCACCGGGACATATACACCGGGGAGCTGTTTTTT.